This TCR beta chain is from a study of blood T cell repertoires in COVID-19. Looking at the study overall: T cells, B-cell-depleted T cells, or PBMCs provided the cDNA or gDNA that served as material.

Per the germline V gene, CDR1 is SGHRS and CDR2 is YFSETQ. This CDR3 spans 15 amino acids. The V segment lost 3 bases and the J segment 6 bases; nucleotides outside the gene matches: 8. This clone was observed a few times. Data came from immunoSEQ multiplex PCR; TCRdb stores just in-frame clones and leaves some out. The sample consists of fewer than 300,000 clones, roughly 84% of them appearing once. The chain combines TRBV5-1 with TRBJ2-2; 7 bases fit TRBD2. The receptor was derived from a human donor in a cohort sampled during active COVID-19. What was sequenced was peripheral blood. The DNA for the CDR3 is TGCGCCAGCAGCTCCACTGCGGGAGCCGCCGGGGAGCTGTTTTTT. Protein sequence: CASSSTAGAAGELFF. The variable domain in full, with the rest retrieved from reference TRBV5-1 and TRBJ2-2, is KAGVTQTPRYLIKTRGQQVTLSCSPISGHRSVSWYQQTPGQGLQFLFEYFSETQRNKGNFPGRFSGRQFSNSRSEMNVSTLELGDSALYLCASSSTAGAAGELFFGEGSRLTVL.